Each of the 14 T cell receptor beta chains below was sequenced from the same sample in a study of control samples from healthy donors and cancer patients. This table comes from immunoSEQ multiplex PCR, and its TCRdb copy is limited to in-frame clones, with some not included. The profile shows about 51,000 clones, roughly 80% of them singletons. The sequenced sample was blood. These receptors all stem from a man aged 65 to 85 in good health.

This clone has a single count. The rearrangement links TRBV28 to TRBJ2-1, with 12 bases that match TRBD2. Trimming cost V 5 bases and J 12 bases; bases outside gene matches: 11. The V gene's germline CDR1 is MDHEN and CDR2 SYDVKM. The CDR3 sequence is 15 residues long. The CDR3 DNA sequence: TGTGCCAGCAGTCCACCTAGCGGGGGGGGAATTGTGCAGTTCTTC. It codes for CASSPPSGGGIVQFF.

The V call is TRBV5-4, the J call TRBJ2-7, with D hard to call. This CDR3 is built from 13 residues. The germline V gene has CDR1 SGHNT and CDR2 YYREEE (reference sequence). Deletions cut 0 bases from V and 3 bases from J, with 7 bases between. CDR3 protein: CASSLDGVYEQYF. The CDR3 nucleotides read TGTGCCAGCAGCTTGGATGGGGTCTACGAGCAGTACTTC.

This clone was detected only a few times. The chain couples TRBV12-5 to TRBJ1-6, with a possible D match to TRBD1 (5 bases). The CDR3 loop spans 14 amino acids. The ends were cut back, 6 bases at V and 9 bases at J, with 15 bases in the middle. Germline loops: CDR1 LGHNT, CDR2 FRNRAP. For the CDR3, the DNA is TGTGCTAGTGGCCCGGGGGGGGAGAGTTCACCCCTCCACTTT. It encodes CASGPGGESSPLHF.

The chain combines TRBV28 with TRBJ2-1, with 14 bases aligning to TRBD2. J gave up 9 bases and V 3 bases, and 4 bases lay outside the gene matches. Germline loops: CDR1 MDHEN, CDR2 SYDVKM. The CDR3 is made up of 15 amino acids. CDR3 sequence reads: CASSFRGLAGVEQFF. The DNA for the CDR3 is TGTGCCAGCAGTTTTCGGGGACTAGCGGGAGTTGAGCAGTTCTTC.

This chain joins TRBV6-5 and TRBJ1-3; D not certain. CDR1 and CDR2 (germline): MNHEY, SVGAGI. Deletions cut 8 bases from V and 1 base from J, with 12 bases between. This CDR3 comprises 14 residues. This CDR3 reads CASRERASGNTIYF. The CDR3 DNA reads TGTGCCAGCCGGGAACGGGCTTCTGGAAACACCATATATTTT.

CDR3 sequence: CASSVDRGYYGYTF. The CDR3 coding sequence is TGTGCCAGTAGCGTTGACAGGGGTTACTATGGCTACACCTTC. The rearrangement uses TRBV19 and TRBJ1-2; 8 bases are a match to TRBD1. Trimming took 6 bases from V and 3 from J; bases not matched to a gene: 6. The CDR3 runs to 14 residues. Germline loops: CDR1 LNHDA, CDR2 SQIVND (reference sequence).

This clone was counted once. This chain joins TRBV2 and TRBJ2-1; D is possibly TRBD1 or TRBD2 (7 bases each). Germline assignment: CDR1 SNHLY and CDR2 FYNNEI. The CDR3 consists of 17 residues. Trimming took off 7 bases at V and 0 bases at J, with 19 bases between the two ends. The CDR3 sequence: CASKGGTVYSSYNEQFF. For the CDR3, the DNA is TGTGCCAGCAAGGGGGGGACAGTTTATAGCTCCTACAATGAGCAGTTCTTC.

The rearrangement links TRBV11-2 to TRBJ1-3, with D perhaps TRBD1 (5 bases). Germline loops: CDR1 SGHAT, CDR2 FQNNGV. V was cut by 6 bases and J by 3 bases, with 18 bases left in between. CDR3 length: 16 residues. CDR3 coding DNA: TGTGCCAGCAGTTCTATCCAGGGTCACATTGGAAACACCATATATTTT. Translated: CASSSIQGHIGNTIYF.

The V gene is TRBV27, the J gene TRBJ2-1; TRBD1 or TRBD2 may be the D gene (5 bases each). The CDR3 loop spans 14 amino acids. V was pared by 2 bases and J by 4 bases, with 9 bases between. CDR1 and CDR2 from the germline V gene are MNHEY and SMNVEV (reference sequence). For the CDR3, the DNA is TGTGCCAGCAGTTTAGAGGGGAGATACAATGAGCAGTTCTTC. Translation: CASSLEGRYNEQFF.

The genes are TRBV9 and TRBJ1-1; D gene unclear. CDR1 and CDR2 (germline): SGDLS, YYNGEE. The CDR3 extends over 15 amino acids. V gave up 0 bases and J gave up 1 base, with 10 bases separating them. The CDR3, as DNA: TGTGCCAGCAGCGTAGGCCCGGATTCGAACACTGAAGCTTTCTTT. Residues: CASSVGPDSNTEAFF.

V usage is TRBV5-8 and J usage is TRBJ1-6; D is unresolved. Deletions cut 1 base from V and 8 bases from J, with 19 bases between. Germline CDR1 reads SGHTS; CDR2 reads YDEGEE. The CDR3 totals 17 residues. CDR3 region: CASSLYTGSRSHSPLHF. The CDR3 DNA reads TGTGCCAGCAGCTTGTATACCGGTTCCCGCTCGCATTCACCCCTCCACTTT.

V usage is TRBV2 and J usage is TRBJ2-2; D gene unclear. Germline values: CDR1 SNHLY, CDR2 FYNNEI. V was cut by 2 bases and J by 3 bases, with 4 bases left in between. The CDR3 sequence is 13 residues long. CDR3 sequence: CASSEFHTGELFF. For the CDR3, the DNA is TGTGCCAGCAGTGAATTTCACACCGGGGAGCTGTTTTTT.

This rearrangement joins TRBV27 to TRBJ1-4, with D perhaps TRBD1 (5 bases). The germline V gene encodes CDR1 MNHEY and CDR2 SMNVEV (reference sequence). The CDR3 has 15 amino acids. The ends were cut back, 5 bases at V and 4 bases at J, with 14 bases in the middle. In DNA, the CDR3 is TGTGCCAGCAGTCCAAGGGGACTTAGTAATGAAAAACTGTTTTTT. Its translation is CASSPRGLSNEKLFF. Variable domain in full (rest from reference TRBV27 and TRBJ1-4): EAQVTQNPRYLITVTGKKLTVTCSQNMNHEYMSWYRQDPGLGLRQIYYSMNVEVTDKGDVPEGYKVSRKEKRNFPLILESPSPNQTSLYFCASSPRGLSNEKLFFGSGTQLSVL.

This chain connects TRBV11-2 to TRBJ1-6, with TRBD1 identical over 10 bases. The CDR3 is made up of 20 amino acids. Per germline, CDR1 SGHAT and CDR2 FQNNGV. The V and J ends lost 0 bases and 0 bases, in that order; junction bases with no gene match: 8. CDR3 protein: CASSLDGTGAGRSYNSPLHF. The DNA of the CDR3 is TGTGCCAGCAGCTTAGACGGGACAGGGGCTGGACGCTCCTATAATTCACCCCTCCACTTT.